Presented here are 14 T cell receptor beta chains from one specimen sequenced in a study of T cell responses to AZD1222 COVID-19 vaccine. TCRdb keeps only in-frame clones here, not all; method: immunoSEQ multiplex PCR. The sample lists approximately 96,000 clones, about 86% occurring once. The input for sequencing was peripheral blood, taken 28 days after the second AZD1222 dose. These receptors were taken from an adult who received the AZD1222 COVID-19 vaccine.

The gene calls are TRBV21-1 and TRBJ2-7; TRBD1 is the table's D call and was not checked against the DNA. TRBV21-1 is listed as a pseudogene. The CDR3 loop spans 16 amino acids. CDR3 protein: CASSKVGGTGINEQYF. The CDR3 coding sequence is TGTGCCAGCAGCAAAGTGGGGGGGACAGGGATCAACGAGCAGTACTTC.

V and J are TRBV5-1 and TRBJ2-1; D is perhaps TRBD1 (6 bases). The CDR3 is 15 amino acids. The germline CDR1 and CDR2 sequences are SGHRS and YFSETQ. Deletions cut 1 base from V and 0 bases from J, with 8 bases between. CDR3 DNA: TGCGCCAGCAGCTTGACAGGGAGCTCCTACAATGAGCAGTTCTTC. It encodes CASSLTGSSYNEQFF.

The chain employs TRBV5-1 and TRBJ2-2; 7 nucleotides agree with TRBD1. After removal of 4 bases from V and 3 bases from J, the junction contained 3 bases not matched to a gene. The CDR3 is 14 amino acids. Germline V gene data show CDR1 as SGHRS and CDR2 as YFSETQ. This CDR3 reads CASSTGQDTGELFF. CDR3 DNA: TGCGCCAGCAGCACCGGACAGGACACCGGGGAGCTGTTTTTT.

This clone was seen just once. The J gene is TRBJ2-3, the V gene TRBV12-2. TRBV12-2 is annotated as a pseudogene. This CDR3 spans 16 amino acids. The CDR3 bases are TGTGCAAGTCGCTTAAGGAGACAACTTAGAGGTGATACGCAGTATTTT. Its protein product is CASRLRRQLRGDTQYF.

The chain uses TRBV9 and TRBJ1-1; the D is unclear. Trimming cost V 0 bases and J 2 bases, with 5 bases left between them. Per germline, CDR1 SGDLS and CDR2 YYNGEE. The CDR3 is 13 amino acids. The CDR3 protein is CASSVALNTEAFF. Here the CDR3 DNA reads TGTGCCAGCAGCGTAGCCCTTAACACTGAAGCTTTCTTT.

This sequence joins TRBV21-1 and TRBJ1-5. TRBV21-1 is labeled a pseudogene. The CDR3 is made up of 18 amino acids. The CDR3 here is CASSKVGGNIEAHQPQHF. The CDR3 DNA is TGTGCCAGCAGCAAAGTTGGAGGGAATATAGAAGCACATCAGCCCCAGCATTTT.

V usage is TRBV2 and J usage is TRBJ2-2; D not certain. The CDR3 length is 11 residues. V lost 3 bases to trimming and J lost 6 bases, with 2 bases between them. Looked up from germline, CDR1 is SNHLY and CDR2 is FYNNEI. CDR3 sequence reads: CASSDAGELFF. As DNA, the CDR3 is TGTGCCAGCAGTGACGCCGGGGAGCTGTTTTTT.

CDR3 coding DNA: TGTGCCACCAGTGACCCCCTGGGACAGGGGAGAGAGACCCAGTACTTC. It yields the protein CATSDPLGQGRETQYF. The rearrangement uses TRBV24-1 and TRBJ2-5; 10 bases agree with TRBD1. CDR1 KGHDR and CDR2 SFDVKD come from the germline V gene. The CDR3 sequence is 16 residues long. Losses at the gene ends were 4 bases for V and 4 bases for J; bases not matched to a gene: 8.

The chain joins TRBV3-1 (or the pseudogene TRBV3-2) to TRBJ1-4; no firm D call. The germline V gene encodes CDR1 LGHDT and CDR2 YNNKEL (reference sequence). The V gene lost 7 bases and the J gene lost 3 bases, with 12 bases spanning the gap. The length of the CDR3 is 14 residues. CDR3 nucleotide sequence: TGTGCCAGCATGCAGTCGGTAGCTAATGAAAAACTGTTTTTT. It is translated as CASMQSVANEKLFF.

This sequence joins TRBV3-1 (or the pseudogene TRBV3-2) and TRBJ1-5; D is ambiguous. Trimming pared 0 bases from V and 0 bases from J, leaving 9 bases between. Per germline, CDR1 LGHDT and CDR2 YNNKEL (reference sequence). This CDR3 comprises 16 residues. CDR3 residues: CASSQDRRTSNQPQHF. The CDR3 DNA is TGTGCCAGCAGCCAAGATAGGCGGACTAGCAATCAGCCCCAGCATTTT.

V gene TRBV6-5 combines with J gene TRBJ1-1; no clear D gene. This CDR3 is built from 15 residues. Germline CDR1 reads MNHEY; CDR2 reads SVGAGI. V gave up 2 bases and J gave up 0 bases, with 10 bases separating them. The CDR3 is CASSYGRELNTEAFF. CDR3 nucleotides: TGTGCCAGCAGTTACGGCAGAGAGCTGAACACTGAAGCTTTCTTT.

The CDR3 nucleotides read TGTGCCAGCTCACCTCTCGGAGAGACAGCTAAAGAGACCCAGTACTTC. Encoded protein: CASSPLGETAKETQYF. The chain recombines TRBV18 with TRBJ2-5; D possibly corresponds to TRBD1 (5 bases). The CDR3 is 16 residues long. CDR1 and CDR2 from the germline V gene are KGHSH and LQKENI. The V end was cut by 3 bases, the J end by 3 bases, with 17 bases between.

The rearrangement links TRBV30 to TRBJ1-4; no clear D gene. Trimming pared 4 bases from V and 5 bases from J, leaving 8 bases between. This CDR3 is built from 12 residues. Germline-derived CDR1 and CDR2 are GTSNPN and SVGIG (reference sequence). The CDR3 sequence: CAWTDSNEKLFF. Written as DNA, the CDR3 is TGTGCCTGGACGGACTCGAATGAAAAACTGTTTTTT.

The V and J genes are TRBV6-4 and TRBJ1-2; 9 nucleotides match TRBD1. The CDR3 length is 13 residues. Germline CDR1 is MRHNA and CDR2 is SNTAGT. V shed 10 bases and J 4 bases; nucleotides not matched to a gene: 7. CDR3 protein: CATQMDRGYGYTF. The CDR3 DNA sequence: TGTGCCACCCAGATGGACAGGGGCTATGGCTACACCTTC.